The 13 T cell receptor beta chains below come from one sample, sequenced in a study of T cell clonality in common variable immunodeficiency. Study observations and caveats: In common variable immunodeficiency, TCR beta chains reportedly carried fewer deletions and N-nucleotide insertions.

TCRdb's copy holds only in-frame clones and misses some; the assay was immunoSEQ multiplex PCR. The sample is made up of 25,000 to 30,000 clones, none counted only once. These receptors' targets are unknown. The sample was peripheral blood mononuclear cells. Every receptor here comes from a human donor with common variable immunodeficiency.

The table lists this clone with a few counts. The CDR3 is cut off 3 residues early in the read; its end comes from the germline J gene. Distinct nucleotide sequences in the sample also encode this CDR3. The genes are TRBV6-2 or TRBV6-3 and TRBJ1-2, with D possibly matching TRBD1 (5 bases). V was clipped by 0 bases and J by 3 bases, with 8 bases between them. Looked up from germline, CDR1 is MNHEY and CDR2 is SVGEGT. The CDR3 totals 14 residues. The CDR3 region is CASSYSGGDYGYTF. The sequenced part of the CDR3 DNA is TGTGCCAGCAGTTACTCGGGGGGAGACTATGGC.

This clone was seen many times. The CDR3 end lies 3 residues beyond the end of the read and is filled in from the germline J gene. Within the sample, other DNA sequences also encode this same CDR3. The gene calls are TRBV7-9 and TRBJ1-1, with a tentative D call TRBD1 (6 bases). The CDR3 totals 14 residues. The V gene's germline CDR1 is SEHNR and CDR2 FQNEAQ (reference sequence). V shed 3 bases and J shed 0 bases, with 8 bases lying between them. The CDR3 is CASSFGGLNTEAFF. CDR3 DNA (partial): TGTGCCAGCAGCTTTGGGGGCCTGAACACTGAA.

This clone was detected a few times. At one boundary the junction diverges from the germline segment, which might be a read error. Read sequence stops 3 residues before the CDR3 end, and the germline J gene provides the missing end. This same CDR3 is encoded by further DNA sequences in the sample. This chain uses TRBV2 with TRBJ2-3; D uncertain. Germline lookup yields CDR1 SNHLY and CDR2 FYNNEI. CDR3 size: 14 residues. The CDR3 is CASTPFSGADTQYF. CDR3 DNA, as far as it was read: TGTGCTAGCACCCCCTTTTCGGGTGCAGATACG.

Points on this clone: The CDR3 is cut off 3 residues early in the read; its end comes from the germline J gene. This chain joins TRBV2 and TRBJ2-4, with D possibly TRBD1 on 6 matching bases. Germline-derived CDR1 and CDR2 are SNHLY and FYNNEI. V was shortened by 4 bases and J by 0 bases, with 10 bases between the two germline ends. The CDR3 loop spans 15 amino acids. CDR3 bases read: TGTGCCAGCAGTGCCAGGGGTCTAGCCAAAAACATT. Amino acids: CASSARGLAKNI. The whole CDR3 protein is CASSARGLAKNIQYF.

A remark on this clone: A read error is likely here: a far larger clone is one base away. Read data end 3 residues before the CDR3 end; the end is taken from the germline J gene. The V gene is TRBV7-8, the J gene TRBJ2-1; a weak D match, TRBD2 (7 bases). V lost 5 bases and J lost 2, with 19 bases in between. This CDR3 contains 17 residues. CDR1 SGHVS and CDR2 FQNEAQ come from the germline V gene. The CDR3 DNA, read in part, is TGTGCCAGCAGCGTTGGGGGGGCGACGGTCGCCTACAATGAG. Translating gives CASSVGGATVAYNE. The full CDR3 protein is CASSVGGATVAYNEQFF. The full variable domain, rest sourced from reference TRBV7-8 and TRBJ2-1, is GAGVSQSPRYKVAKRGQDVALRCDPISGHVSLFWYQQALGQGPEFLTYFQNEAQLDKSGLPSDRFFAERPEGSVSTLKIQRTQQEDSAVYLCASSVGGATVAYNEQFFGPGTRLTVL.

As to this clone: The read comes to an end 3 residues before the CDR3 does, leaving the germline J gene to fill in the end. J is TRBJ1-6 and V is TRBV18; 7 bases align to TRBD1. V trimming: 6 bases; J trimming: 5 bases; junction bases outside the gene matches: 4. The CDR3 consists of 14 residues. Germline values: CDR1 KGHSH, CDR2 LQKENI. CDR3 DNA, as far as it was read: TGTGCCAGCTCCCTCGACAGGGATAATTCACCC. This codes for CASSLDRDNSP. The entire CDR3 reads CASSLDRDNSPLHF.

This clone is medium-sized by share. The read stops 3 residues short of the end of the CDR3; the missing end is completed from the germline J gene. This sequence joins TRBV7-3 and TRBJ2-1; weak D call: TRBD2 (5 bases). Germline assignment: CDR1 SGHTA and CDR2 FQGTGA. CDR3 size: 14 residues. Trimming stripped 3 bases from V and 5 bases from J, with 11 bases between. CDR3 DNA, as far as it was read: TGTGCCAGCAGCTTTGAGGGTCCTAACAATGAG. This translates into CASSFEGPNNE. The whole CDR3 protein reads CASSFEGPNNEQFF.

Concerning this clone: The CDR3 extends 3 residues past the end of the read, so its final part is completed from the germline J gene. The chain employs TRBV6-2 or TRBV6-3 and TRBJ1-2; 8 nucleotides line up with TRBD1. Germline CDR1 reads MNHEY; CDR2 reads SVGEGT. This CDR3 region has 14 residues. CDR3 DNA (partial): TGTGCCAGCAGTCCCCGGGACAGGCCCGGCGGC. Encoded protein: CASSPRDRPGG. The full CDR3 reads CASSPRDRPGGYTF.

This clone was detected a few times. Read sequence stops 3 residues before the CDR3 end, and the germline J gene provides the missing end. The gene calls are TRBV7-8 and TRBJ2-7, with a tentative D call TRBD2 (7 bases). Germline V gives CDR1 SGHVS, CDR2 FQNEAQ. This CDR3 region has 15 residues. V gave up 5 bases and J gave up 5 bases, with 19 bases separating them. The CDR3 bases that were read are TGTGCCAGCAGCCCTACTTATGGGGGGGCAGACGAG. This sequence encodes CASSPTYGGADE. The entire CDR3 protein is CASSPTYGGADEQYF.

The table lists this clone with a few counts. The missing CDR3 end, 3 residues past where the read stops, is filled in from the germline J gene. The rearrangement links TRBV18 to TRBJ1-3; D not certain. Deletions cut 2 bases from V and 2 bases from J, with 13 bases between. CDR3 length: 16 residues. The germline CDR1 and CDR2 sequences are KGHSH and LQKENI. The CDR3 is CASSPTPDHPGNTIYF. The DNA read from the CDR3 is TGTGCCAGCTCACCAACACCAGATCACCCTGGAAACACC.

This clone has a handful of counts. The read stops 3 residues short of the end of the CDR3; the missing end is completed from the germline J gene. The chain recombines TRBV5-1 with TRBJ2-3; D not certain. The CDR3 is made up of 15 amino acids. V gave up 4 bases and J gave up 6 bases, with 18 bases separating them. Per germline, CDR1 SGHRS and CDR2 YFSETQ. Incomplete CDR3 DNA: TGCGCCAGCAGCGGGTCGGGTGACTCCACGGATACG. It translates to CASSGSGDSTDT. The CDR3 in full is CASSGSGDSTDTQYF. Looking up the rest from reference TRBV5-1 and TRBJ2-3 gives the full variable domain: KAGVTQTPRYLIKTRGQQVTLSCSPISGHRSVSWYQQTPGQGLQFLFEYFSETQRNKGNFPGRFSGRQFSNSRSEMNVSTLELGDSALYLCASSGSGDSTDTQYFGPGTRLTVL.

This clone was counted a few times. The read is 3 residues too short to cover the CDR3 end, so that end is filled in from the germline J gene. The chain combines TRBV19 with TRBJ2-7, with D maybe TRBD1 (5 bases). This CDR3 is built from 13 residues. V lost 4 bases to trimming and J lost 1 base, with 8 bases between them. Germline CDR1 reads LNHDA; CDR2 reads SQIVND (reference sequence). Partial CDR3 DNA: TGTGCCAGTAGTAGGCAGGGATCCTACGAG. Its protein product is CASSRQGSYE. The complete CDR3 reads CASSRQGSYEQYF. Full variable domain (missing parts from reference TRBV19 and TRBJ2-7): DGGITQSPKYLFRKEGQNVTLSCEQNLNHDAMYWYRQDPGQGLRLIYYSQIVNDFQKGDIAEGYSVSREKKESFPLTVTSAQKNPTAFYLCASSRQGSYEQYFGPGTRLTVT.

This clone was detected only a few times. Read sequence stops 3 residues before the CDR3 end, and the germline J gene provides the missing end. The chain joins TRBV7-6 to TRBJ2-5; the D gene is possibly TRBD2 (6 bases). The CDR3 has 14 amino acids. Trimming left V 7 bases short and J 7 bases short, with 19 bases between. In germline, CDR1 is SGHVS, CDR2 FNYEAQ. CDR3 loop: CASNTGLTTGTQYF. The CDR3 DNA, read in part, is TGTGCCAGCAATACGGGACTCACAACTGGGACC.